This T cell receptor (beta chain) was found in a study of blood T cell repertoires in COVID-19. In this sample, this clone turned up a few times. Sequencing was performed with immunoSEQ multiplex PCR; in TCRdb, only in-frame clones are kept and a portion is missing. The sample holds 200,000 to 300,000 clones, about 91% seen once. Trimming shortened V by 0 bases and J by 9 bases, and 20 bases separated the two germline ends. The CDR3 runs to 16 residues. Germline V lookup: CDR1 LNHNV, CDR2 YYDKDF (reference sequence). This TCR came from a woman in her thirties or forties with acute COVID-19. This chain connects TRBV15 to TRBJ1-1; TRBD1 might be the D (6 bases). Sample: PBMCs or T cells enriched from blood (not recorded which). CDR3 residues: CATSRDKGMGASKAFF. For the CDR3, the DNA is TGTGCCACCAGCAGAGATAAAGGGATGGGGGCCTCGAAAGCTTTCTTT.